A selection of T cell receptor beta chains follows, all from one sample in a study of lymphopenia after photon versus proton radiotherapy. Repertoires were generated with immunoSEQ multiplex PCR, while TCRdb's copy carries only in-frame clones and drops some. This sample has 77,000 or so clones, with 80% to 90% found just once. Sequenced here: peripheral blood, sampled from a patient treated with proton-based radiotherapy. These receptors were taken from a man in his 60s with pancreatic cancer. CDR3s include the opening cysteine and the closing phenylalanine or tryptophan. The D gene is left open where the match is weak. Clone sizes are given selectively: once, few, many, or a class where the clone is expanded.

TRBJ1-1 - - TRBV19 TGTGCCAGTAGAGTATTAGGGAGTGGGTGGACTGAAGCTTTCTTT CASRVLGSGWTEAFF
TRBJ2-7 - many TRBV5-6 TGTGCCAGCAGCTCTAGACAGACCTACGAGCAGTACTTC CASSSRQTYEQYF
TRBJ2-7 - - TRBV9 TGTGCCAGCAGCCCCGGGGCGGGTGGCTACGAGCAGTACTTC CASSPGAGGYEQYF
TRBJ2-1 TRBD2 - TRBV11-3 TGTGCCAGCAGCTCCCGGACTAGCGGATACTACAATGAGCAGTTCTTC CASSSRTSGYYNEQFF
TRBJ1-1 - - TRBV28 TGTGCCAGCAGGCTTAACACTGAAGCTTTCTTT CASRLNTEAFF
TRBJ2-2 TRBD2 - TRBV6-1 TGTGCCAGCATCAGAGGGAGGGCCGGCGAGGAGCTGTTTTTT CASIRGRAGEELFF
TRBJ2-7 - - TRBV28 TGTGCCAGCAGTTTATTAGGCAGGGTCCACGAGCAGTACTTC CASSLLGRVHEQYF
TRBJ2-7 - - TRBV28 TGTGCCAGCAGTTTTTTGTTAGGGAGCTCCTACGAGCAGTACTTC CASSFLLGSSYEQYF
TRBJ2-5 - few TRBV28 TGTGCCAGCAGTTCGTCTGCCTGGGAGACCCAGTACTTC CASSSSAWETQYF
TRBJ2-2 TRBD2 - TRBV10-2 TGCGCCAGCAGGGTTAGCGGGAGAAGGACCGGGGAGCTGTTTTTT CASRVSGRRTGELFF
TRBJ2-3 TRBD2 - TRBV18 TGTGCCAGCTCACCGGGAGCGGGGGCGAGGGGCACAGATACGCAGTATTTT CASSPGAGARGTDTQYF
TRBJ1-2 - - TRBV29-1 TGCAGCGTTCCCGGGCCGGGGGTTGGCTACACCTTC CSVPGPGVGYTF
TRBJ1-1 TRBD1 - TRBV5-6 TGTGCCAGCAGCGGGGACAGGGGCGGCACTGAAGCTTTCTTT CASSGDRGGTEAFF
TRBJ2-7 - - TRBV5-1 TGCGCCAGCAGCTCTAATGGATCTCCCGGGGGCGAGCAGTACTTC CASSSNGSPGGEQYF
TRBJ1-1 - - TRBV7-9 TGTGCCAGCAGCTTAAATGGGGGCACTGAAGCTTTCTTT CASSLNGGTEAFF
TRBJ2-3 - - TRBV25-1 TGTGCCAGCAGTGATCCCGCAAGACCACATACGCAGTATTTT CASSDPARPHTQYF
TRBJ2-1 TRBD2 - TRBV5-5 TGTGCCAGCAGCTCGAGTCCTTTAGCGGGAGCGAATGAGCAGTTCTTC CASSSSPLAGANEQFF
TRBJ2-7 - - TRBV7-2 TGTGCCAGCAGCTTCAGGTCAGCGCAGGGCTACGAGCAGTACTTC CASSFRSAQGYEQYF
TRBJ1-2 - - TRBV7-2 TGTGCCAGCAGCTACGTCGGTCGGGGCTATGGCTACACCTTC CASSYVGRGYGYTF
TRBJ2-6 - few TRBV7-2 TGTGCCAGCAGCTATCGGGGTTCTGGGGCCAACGTCCTGACTTTC CASSYRGSGANVLTF
TRBJ1-5 - - TRBV6-1 TGTGCCAGCAGTATGGGAGGGGTGCCGGGTCAGCCCCAGCATTTT CASSMGGVPGQPQHF
TRBJ2-2 TRBD1 - TRBV4-1 TGCGCCAGCAGCCAAGATCAAGGTCTCCGACAGGGGAGAAGAACCGGGGAGCTGTTTTTT CASSQDQGLRQGRRTGELFF
TRBJ1-2 - once TRBV18 TGTGCCAGCTCACCTCAGCCGGGGCCCCTTGACTATGGCTACACCTTC CASSPQPGPLDYGYTF
TRBJ2-1 TRBD2 - TRBV11-2 TGTGCCAGCAGCCAACCACTAGCGGGCGCGCAGTTCTTC CASSQPLAGAQFF
TRBJ1-4 - many TRBV5-1 TGCGCCAGCAGCAGTGGACGGGGGGAAACCGAAAAACTGTTTTTT CASSSGRGETEKLFF
TRBJ2-5 TRBD2 - TRBV7-2 TGTGCCAGCAGCTTAGATGTGACTAGCGGGAGGACCCAGTACTTC CASSLDVTSGRTQYF
TRBJ2-1 TRBD2 - TRBV19 TGTGCCAGTAGTATGACAGCGGGAGGGTACTCCTACAATGAGCAGTTCTTC CASSMTAGGYSYNEQFF
TRBJ2-1 - - TRBV4-1 TGCGCCAGCAGCCAAGGGGGGACTCCGAATATGGATGAGCAGTTCTTC CASSQGGTPNMDEQFF
TRBJ2-5 TRBD1 - TRBV7-6 TGTGCCAGCAGCCCCACAGGGGTCCGGGAGACCCAGTACTTC CASSPTGVRETQYF
TRBJ2-1 - few TRBV19 TGTGCCAGTAGTATAACTAGAGGGGCCAACAATGAGCAGTTCTTC CASSITRGANNEQFF
TRBJ2-1 TRBD2 - TRBV7-3 TGTGCCAGCAGCTTAATGGGACTAGGTAATGAGCAGTTCTTC CASSLMGLGNEQFF
TRBJ2-3 TRBD2 once TRBV27 TGTGCCAGCAGTTTGCGGGAGGGCCATCATACGCAGTATTTT CASSLREGHHTQYF
TRBJ2-1 TRBD1 once TRBV9 TGTGCCAGCAGCCACACAGGGGGCCTCCAAAATGAGCAGTTCTTC CASSHTGGLQNEQFF
TRBJ2-3 TRBD2 - TRBV7-2 TGTGCCAGCAGCCCACAGGTTAGCGGGATTGGTACGCAGTATTTT CASSPQVSGIGTQYF
TRBJ1-2 - few TRBV6-1 TGTGCCAGCAGATTACAGGGATACTATGGCTACACCTTC CASRLQGYYGYTF
TRBJ1-3 - - TRBV7-8 TGTGCCAGCAGCGTCTCCGGGCCAAGGGCTGGAAACACCATATATTTT CASSVSGPRAGNTIYF
TRBJ2-2 TRBD2 - TRBV18 TGTGCCAGCTCACCACCCGGACTAGCGGGAGGAACCGGGGAGCTGTTTTTT CASSPPGLAGGTGELFF
TRBJ2-3 TRBD2 - TRBV5-4 TGTGCCAGCAGCTTGGCCTTACTAGCGGATAGCACAGATACGCAGTATTTT CASSLALLADSTDTQYF
TRBJ1-5 - - TRBV28 TGTGCCAGCAGTTGGGCGGAAGGATTCAATCAGCCCCAGCATTTT CASSWAEGFNQPQHF
TRBJ2-3 - - TRBV5-1 TGCGCCAGCAGCTTGACACACACAGATACGCAGTATTTT CASSLTHTDTQYF
TRBJ1-2 - few TRBV30 TGTGCCTGGAGTGGCAGCGCACTAGCTAACTATGGCTACACCTTC CAWSGSALANYGYTF
TRBJ2-7 - - TRBV7-2 TGTGCCAGCAGAGCCACCGGGACCTTCTACGAGCAGTACTTC CASRATGTFYEQYF